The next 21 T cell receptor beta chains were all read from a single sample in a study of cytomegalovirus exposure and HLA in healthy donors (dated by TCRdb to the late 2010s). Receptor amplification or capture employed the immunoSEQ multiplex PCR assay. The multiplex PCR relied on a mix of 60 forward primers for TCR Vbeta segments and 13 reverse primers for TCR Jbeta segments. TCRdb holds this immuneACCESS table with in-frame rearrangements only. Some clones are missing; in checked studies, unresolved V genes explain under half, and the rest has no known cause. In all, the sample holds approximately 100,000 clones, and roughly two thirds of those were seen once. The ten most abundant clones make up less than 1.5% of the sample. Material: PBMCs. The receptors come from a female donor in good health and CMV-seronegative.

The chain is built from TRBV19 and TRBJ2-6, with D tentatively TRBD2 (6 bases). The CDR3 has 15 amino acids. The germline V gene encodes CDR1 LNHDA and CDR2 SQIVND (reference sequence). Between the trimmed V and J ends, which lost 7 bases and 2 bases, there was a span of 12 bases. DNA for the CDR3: TGTGCCAGTACCGAATGGGGGGCTGGGGCCAACGTCCTGACTTTC. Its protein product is CASTEWGAGANVLTF.

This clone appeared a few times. The CDR3 is CASSYHFGGGLSGELFF. The DNA of the CDR3 is TGCGCCAGCAGCTATCATTTTGGGGGGGGCCTGAGCGGGGAGCTGTTTTTT. The rearrangement uses TRBV5-1 and TRBJ2-2; TRBD2 is a possible D gene (7 bases). Trimming cost V 3 bases and J 7 bases, with 22 bases left between them. Germline V CDR1 and CDR2: SGHRS, YFSETQ. The CDR3 is 17 residues long.

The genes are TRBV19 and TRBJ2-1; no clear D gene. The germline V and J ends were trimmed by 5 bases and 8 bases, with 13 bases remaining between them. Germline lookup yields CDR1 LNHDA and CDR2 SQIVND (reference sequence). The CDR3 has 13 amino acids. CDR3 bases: TGTGCCAGTAGTCCCAGCCAGGTTGATGAGCAGTTCTTC. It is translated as CASSPSQVDEQFF.

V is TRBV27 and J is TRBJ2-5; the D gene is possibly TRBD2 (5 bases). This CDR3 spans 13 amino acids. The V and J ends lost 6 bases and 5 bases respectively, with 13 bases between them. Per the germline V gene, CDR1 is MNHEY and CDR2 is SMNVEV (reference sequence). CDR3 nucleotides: TGTGCCAGCAGAGCCCGGGGTTCGGAGACCCAGTACTTC. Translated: CASRARGSETQYF.

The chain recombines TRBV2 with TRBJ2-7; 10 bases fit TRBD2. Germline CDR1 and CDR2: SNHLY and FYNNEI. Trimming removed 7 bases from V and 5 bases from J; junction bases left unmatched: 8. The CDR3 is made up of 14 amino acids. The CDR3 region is CASKSGGAWNEQYF. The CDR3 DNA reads TGTGCCAGCAAGAGCGGGGGGGCCTGGAACGAGCAGTACTTC.

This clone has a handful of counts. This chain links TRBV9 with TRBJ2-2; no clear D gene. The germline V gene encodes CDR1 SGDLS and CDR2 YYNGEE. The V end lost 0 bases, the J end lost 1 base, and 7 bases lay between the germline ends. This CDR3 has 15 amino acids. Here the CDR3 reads CASSVGSLNTGELFF. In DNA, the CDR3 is TGTGCCAGCAGCGTAGGTTCACTGAACACCGGGGAGCTGTTTTTT.

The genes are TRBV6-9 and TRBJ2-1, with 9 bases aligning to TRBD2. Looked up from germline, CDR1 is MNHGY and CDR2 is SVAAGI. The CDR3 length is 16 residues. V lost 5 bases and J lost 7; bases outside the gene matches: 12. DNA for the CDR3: TGTGCCAGCAGTCCCCCGGGACTAGCCCCCGGGAATGAGCAGTTCTTC. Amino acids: CASSPPGLAPGNEQFF.

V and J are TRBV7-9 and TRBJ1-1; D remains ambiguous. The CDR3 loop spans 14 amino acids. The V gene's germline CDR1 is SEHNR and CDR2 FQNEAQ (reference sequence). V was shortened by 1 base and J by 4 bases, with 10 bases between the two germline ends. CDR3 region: CASSLESSFTEAFF. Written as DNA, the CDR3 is TGTGCCAGCAGCTTAGAGTCGAGTTTCACTGAAGCTTTCTTT.

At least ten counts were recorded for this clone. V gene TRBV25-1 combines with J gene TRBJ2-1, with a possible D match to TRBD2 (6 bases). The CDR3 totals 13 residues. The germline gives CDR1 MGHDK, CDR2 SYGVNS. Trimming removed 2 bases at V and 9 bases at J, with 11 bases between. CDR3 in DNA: TGTGCCAGCAGTGAAAGGGGAGGCGGTGAGCAGTTCTTC. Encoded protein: CASSERGGGEQFF.

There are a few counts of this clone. The CDR3 DNA follows: TGTGCCAGCAGCCCTGAGGGGACAGGGGGAAGGAGGGATCAGCCCCAGCATTTT. As protein: CASSPEGTGGRRDQPQHF. The chain employs TRBV7-9 and TRBJ1-5, with 11 bases lining up with TRBD1. This CDR3 region has 18 residues. Trimming took 5 bases from V and 5 from J; bases not matched to a gene: 14. Germline V gives CDR1 SEHNR, CDR2 FQNEAQ (reference sequence).

The CDR3 DNA follows: TGTGCCAGCAGTTACTGGGGGACACATACCTACACCTTC. Protein product: CASSYWGTHTYTF. V and J are TRBV6-6 and TRBJ1-2; tentatively, D is TRBD1 (6 bases). Germline loops: CDR1 MNHNY, CDR2 SVGAGI (reference sequence). The V end lost 1 base, the J end lost 10 bases, and 13 bases lay between the germline ends. The CDR3 is 13 amino acids.

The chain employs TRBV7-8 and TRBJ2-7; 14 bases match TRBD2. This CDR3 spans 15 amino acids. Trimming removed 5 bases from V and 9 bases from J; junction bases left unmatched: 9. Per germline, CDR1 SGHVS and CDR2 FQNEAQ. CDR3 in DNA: TGTGCCAGCAGCGCGACAGGACTAGCGGGAGGACGGCAGTACTTC. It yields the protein CASSATGLAGGRQYF. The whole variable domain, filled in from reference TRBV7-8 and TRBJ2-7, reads GAGVSQSPRYKVAKRGQDVALRCDPISGHVSLFWYQQALGQGPEFLTYFQNEAQLDKSGLPSDRFFAERPEGSVSTLKIQRTQQEDSAVYLCASSATGLAGGRQYFGPGTRLTVT.

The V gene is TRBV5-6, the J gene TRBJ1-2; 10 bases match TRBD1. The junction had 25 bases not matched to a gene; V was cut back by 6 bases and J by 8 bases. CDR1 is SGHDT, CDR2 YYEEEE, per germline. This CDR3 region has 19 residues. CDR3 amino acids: CASIPEFSVLDRGRRGYTF. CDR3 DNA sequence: TGTGCCAGCATCCCGGAATTTTCGGTGTTGGACAGGGGGAGGCGGGGCTACACCTTC.

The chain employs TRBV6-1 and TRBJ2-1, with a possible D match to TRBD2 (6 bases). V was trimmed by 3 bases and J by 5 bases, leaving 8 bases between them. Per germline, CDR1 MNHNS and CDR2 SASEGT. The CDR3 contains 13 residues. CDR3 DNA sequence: TGTGCCAGCAGTGACGGGAGCCACAATGAGCAGTTCTTC. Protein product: CASSDGSHNEQFF.

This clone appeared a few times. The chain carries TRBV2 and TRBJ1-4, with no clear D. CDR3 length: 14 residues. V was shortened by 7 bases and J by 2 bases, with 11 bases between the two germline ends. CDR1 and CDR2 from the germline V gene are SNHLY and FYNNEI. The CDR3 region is CASISGFTNEKLFF. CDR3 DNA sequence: TGTGCCAGCATATCGGGGTTCACTAATGAAAAACTGTTTTTT.

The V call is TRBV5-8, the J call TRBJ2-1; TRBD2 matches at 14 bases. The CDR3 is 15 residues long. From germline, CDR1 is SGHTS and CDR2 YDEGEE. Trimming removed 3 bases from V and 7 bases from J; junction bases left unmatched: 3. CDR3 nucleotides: TGTGCCAGCAGCTCCGGGACTAGCGGGAGAAATGAGCAGTTCTTC. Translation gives CASSSGTSGRNEQFF.

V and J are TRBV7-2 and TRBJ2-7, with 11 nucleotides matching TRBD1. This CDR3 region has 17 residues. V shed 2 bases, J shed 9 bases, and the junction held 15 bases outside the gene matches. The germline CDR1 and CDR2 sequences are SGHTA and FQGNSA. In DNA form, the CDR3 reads TGTGCCAGCAGCTTATCATCCTTAGGGACAGGGGGTGGTGGGCAGTACTTC. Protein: CASSLSSLGTGGGGQYF.

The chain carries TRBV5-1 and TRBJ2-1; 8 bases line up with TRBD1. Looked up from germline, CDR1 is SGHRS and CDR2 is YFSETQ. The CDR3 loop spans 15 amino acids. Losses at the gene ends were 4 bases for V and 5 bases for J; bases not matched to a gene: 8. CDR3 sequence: CASSQDREKNNEQFF. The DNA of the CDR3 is TGCGCCAGCAGCCAGGACAGGGAGAAGAACAATGAGCAGTTCTTC.

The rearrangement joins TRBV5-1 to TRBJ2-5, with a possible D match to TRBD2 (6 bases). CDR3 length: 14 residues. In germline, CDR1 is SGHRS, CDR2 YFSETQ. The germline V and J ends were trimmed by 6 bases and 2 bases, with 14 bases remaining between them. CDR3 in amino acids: CASTLMGGQETQYF. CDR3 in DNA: TGCGCCAGCACCCTGATGGGGGGACAAGAGACCCAGTACTTC.

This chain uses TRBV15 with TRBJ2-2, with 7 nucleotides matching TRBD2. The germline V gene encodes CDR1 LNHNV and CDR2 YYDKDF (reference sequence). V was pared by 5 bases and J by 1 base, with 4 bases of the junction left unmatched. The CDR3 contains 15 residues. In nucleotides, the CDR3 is TGTGCCACCAGCCTAGCGGAGCTGAACACCGGGGAGCTGTTTTTT. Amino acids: CATSLAELNTGELFF.

The CDR3, as DNA: TGTGCCACCGGGGGACCAGATACGCAGTATTTT. Translation gives CATGGPDTQYF. V usage is TRBV7-9 and J usage is TRBJ2-3; tentatively, D is TRBD2 (6 bases). Germline CDR1 SEHNR, CDR2 FQNEAQ (reference sequence). Between the trimmed V and J ends, which lost 10 bases and 4 bases, there was a span of 9 bases. The CDR3 has 11 amino acids.